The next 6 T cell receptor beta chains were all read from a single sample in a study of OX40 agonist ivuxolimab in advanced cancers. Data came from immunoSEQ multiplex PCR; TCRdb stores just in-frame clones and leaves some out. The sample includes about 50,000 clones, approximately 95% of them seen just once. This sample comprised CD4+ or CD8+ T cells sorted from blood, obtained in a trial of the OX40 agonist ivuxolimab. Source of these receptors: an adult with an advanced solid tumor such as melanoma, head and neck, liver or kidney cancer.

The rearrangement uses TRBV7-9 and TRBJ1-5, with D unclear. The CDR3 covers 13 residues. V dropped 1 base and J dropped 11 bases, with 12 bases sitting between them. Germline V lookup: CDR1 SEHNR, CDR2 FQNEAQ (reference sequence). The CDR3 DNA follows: TGTGCCAGCAGCTTAGGGATAGAAGGGACCCAGCATTTT. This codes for CASSLGIEGTQHF.

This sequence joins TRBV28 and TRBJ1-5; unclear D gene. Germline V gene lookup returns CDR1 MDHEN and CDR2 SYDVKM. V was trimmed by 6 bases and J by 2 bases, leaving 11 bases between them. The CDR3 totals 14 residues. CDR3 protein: CASRMAVGNQPQHF. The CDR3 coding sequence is TGTGCCAGCAGGATGGCGGTGGGCAATCAGCCCCAGCATTTT.

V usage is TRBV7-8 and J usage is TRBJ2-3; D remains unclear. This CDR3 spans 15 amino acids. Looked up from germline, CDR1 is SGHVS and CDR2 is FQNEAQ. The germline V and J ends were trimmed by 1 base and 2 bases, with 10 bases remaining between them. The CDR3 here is CASSLEHTATDTQYF. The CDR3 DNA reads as TGTGCCAGCAGCTTAGAACATACGGCCACAGATACGCAGTATTTT.

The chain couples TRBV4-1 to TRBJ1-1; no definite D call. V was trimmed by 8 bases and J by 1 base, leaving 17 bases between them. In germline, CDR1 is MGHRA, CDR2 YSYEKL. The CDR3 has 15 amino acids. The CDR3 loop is CASGLGGRWNTEAFF. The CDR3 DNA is TGCGCCAGCGGATTGGGAGGACGGTGGAACACTGAAGCTTTCTTT.

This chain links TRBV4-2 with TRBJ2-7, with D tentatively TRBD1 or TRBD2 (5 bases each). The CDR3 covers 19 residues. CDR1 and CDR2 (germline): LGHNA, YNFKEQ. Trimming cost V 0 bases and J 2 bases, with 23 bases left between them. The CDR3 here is CASSQERGVWSGSAYEQYF. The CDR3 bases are TGTGCCAGCAGCCAAGAGAGGGGCGTTTGGAGCGGCTCCGCCTACGAGCAGTACTTC.

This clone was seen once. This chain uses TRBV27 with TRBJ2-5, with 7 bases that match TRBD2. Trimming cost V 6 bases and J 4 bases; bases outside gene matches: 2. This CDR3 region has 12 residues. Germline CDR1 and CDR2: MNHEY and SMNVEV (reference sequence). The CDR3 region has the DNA TGTGCCAGCAGCACGGGGGGAGAGACCCAGTACTTC. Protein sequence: CASSTGGETQYF.